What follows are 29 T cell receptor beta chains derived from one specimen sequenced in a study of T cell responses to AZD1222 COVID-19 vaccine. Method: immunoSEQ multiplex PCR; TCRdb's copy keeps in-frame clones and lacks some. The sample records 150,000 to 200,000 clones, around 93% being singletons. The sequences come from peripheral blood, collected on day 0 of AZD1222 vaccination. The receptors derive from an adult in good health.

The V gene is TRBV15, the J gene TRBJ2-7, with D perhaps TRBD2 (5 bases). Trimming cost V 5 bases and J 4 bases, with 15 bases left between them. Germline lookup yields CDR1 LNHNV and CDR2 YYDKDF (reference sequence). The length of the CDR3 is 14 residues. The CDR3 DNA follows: TGTGCCACCAGCGACGGCCCCGGGGATTACGAGCAGTACTTC. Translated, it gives CATSDGPGDYEQYF.

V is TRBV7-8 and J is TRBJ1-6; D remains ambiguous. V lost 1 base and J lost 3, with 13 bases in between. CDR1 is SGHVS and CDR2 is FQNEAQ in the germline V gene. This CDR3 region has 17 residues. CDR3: CASSLGSDFGYNSPLHF. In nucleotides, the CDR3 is TGTGCCAGCAGCTTAGGGTCCGACTTTGGCTATAATTCACCCCTCCACTTT.

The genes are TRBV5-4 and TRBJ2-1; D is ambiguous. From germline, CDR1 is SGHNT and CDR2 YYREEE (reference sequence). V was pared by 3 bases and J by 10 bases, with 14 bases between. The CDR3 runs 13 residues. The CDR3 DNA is TGTGCCAGCAGCTCTAGTTTGCTTGGAGAGCAGTTCTTC. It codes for CASSSSLLGEQFF. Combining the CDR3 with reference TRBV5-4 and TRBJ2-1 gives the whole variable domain ETGVTQSPTHLIKTRGQQVTLRCSSQSGHNTVSWYQQALGQGPQFIFQYYREEENGRGNFPPRFSGLQFPNYSSELNVNALELDDSALYLCASSSSLLGEQFFGPGTRLTVL.

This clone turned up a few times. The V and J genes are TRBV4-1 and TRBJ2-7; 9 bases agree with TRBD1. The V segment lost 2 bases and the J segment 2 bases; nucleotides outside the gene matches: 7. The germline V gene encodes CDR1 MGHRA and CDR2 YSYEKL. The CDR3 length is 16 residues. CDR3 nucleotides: TGCGCCAGCAGCCAATACGGGACAGGGAGCGCCTACGAGCAGTACTTC. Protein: CASSQYGTGSAYEQYF.

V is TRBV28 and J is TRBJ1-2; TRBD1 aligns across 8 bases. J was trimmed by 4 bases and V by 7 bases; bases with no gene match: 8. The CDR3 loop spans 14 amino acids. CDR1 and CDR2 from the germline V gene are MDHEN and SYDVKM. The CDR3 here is CASTPGQAIYGYTF. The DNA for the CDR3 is TGTGCCAGCACCCCGGGACAGGCGATCTATGGCTACACCTTC.

In nucleotides, the CDR3 is TGTGCCAGCAGCAAAGCGGGGTTAGCCGAGACTTTGAACACTGAAGCTTTCTTT. Protein: CASSKAGLAETLNTEAFF. The chain combines TRBV21-1 with TRBJ1-1. TRBV21-1 is marked as a pseudogene. The CDR3 length is 18 residues.

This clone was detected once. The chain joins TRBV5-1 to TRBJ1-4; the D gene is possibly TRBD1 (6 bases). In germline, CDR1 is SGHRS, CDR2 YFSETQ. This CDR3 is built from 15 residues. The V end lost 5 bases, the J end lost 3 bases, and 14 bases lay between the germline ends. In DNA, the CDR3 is TGCGCCAGCAGGGGTACAGGGAAAGCTAATGAAAAACTGTTTTTT. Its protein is CASRGTGKANEKLFF.

This chain's CDR3 is CAWSLTGVGQPQHF. CDR3 bases: TGTGCCTGGAGTTTAACGGGGGTAGGTCAGCCCCAGCATTTT. V is TRBV30 and J is TRBJ1-5; D perhaps matches TRBD1 (5 bases). Germline lookup yields CDR1 GTSNPN and CDR2 SVGIG (reference sequence). V dropped 2 bases and J dropped 6 bases, with 14 bases sitting between them. This CDR3 contains 14 residues.

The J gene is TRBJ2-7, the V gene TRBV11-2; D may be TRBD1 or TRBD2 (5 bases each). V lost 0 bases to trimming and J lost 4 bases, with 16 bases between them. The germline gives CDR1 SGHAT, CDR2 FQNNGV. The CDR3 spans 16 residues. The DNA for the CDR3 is TGTGCCAGCAGCTTAGATTTCGAGGGGCTAGTTTACGAGCAGTACTTC. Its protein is CASSLDFEGLVYEQYF.

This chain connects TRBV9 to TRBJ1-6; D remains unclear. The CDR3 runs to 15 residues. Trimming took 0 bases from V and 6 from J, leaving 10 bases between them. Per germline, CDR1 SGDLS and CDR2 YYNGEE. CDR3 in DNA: TGTGCCAGCAGCGTAGACCCCCGAGGTAATTCACCCCTCCACTTT. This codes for CASSVDPRGNSPLHF.

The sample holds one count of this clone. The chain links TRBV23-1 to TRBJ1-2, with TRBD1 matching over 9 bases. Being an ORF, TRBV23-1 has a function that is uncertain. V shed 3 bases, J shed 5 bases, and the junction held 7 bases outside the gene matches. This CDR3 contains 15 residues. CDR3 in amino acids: CASSHVDRGLYGYTF. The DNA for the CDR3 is TGCGCCAGCAGTCATGTGGACAGGGGACTTTATGGCTACACCTTC.

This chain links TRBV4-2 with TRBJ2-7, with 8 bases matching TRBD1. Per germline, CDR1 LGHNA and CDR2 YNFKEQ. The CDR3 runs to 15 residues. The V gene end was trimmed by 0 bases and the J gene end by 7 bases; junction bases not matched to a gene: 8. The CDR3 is CASSQEGTGLREQYF. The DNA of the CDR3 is TGTGCCAGCAGCCAAGAAGGGACAGGACTACGGGAGCAGTACTTC.

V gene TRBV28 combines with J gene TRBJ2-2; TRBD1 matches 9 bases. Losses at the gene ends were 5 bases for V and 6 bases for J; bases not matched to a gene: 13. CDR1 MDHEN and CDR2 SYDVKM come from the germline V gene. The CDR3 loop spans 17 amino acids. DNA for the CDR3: TGTGCCAGCAGTGCACCTTCGGGACAGGGAATAGCCGGGGAGCTGTTTTTT. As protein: CASSAPSGQGIAGELFF.

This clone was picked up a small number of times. DNA of the CDR3: TGTGCCAGCAGCGTAGGATCGGGGAGCCACAATGAGCAGTTCTTC. The encoded protein is CASSVGSGSHNEQFF. The chain recombines TRBV9 with TRBJ2-1, with D possibly being TRBD2 (5 bases). Germline V gene data show CDR1 as SGDLS and CDR2 as YYNGEE. The V gene lost 0 bases and the J gene lost 5 bases, with 12 bases spanning the gap. This CDR3 comprises 15 residues. The variable domain in full, with the rest retrieved from reference TRBV9 and TRBJ2-1, is DSGVTQTPKHLITATGQRVTLRCSPRSGDLSVYWYQQSLDQGLQFLIQYYNGEERAKGNILERFSAQQFPDLHSELNLSSLELGDSALYFCASSVGSGSHNEQFFGPGTRLTVL.

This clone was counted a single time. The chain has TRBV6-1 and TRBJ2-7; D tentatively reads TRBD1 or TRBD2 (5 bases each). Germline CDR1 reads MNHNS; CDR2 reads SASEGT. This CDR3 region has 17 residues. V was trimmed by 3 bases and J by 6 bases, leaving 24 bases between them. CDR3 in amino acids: CASSDPRGRQYGAEQYF. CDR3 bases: TGTGCCAGCAGTGACCCCCGAGGACGACAGTACGGGGCCGAGCAGTACTTC.

The DNA for the CDR3 is TGTGCCAGCAGTTTACCCCAAACTAGAAACATTCAGTACTTC. This sequence encodes CASSLPQTRNIQYF. The rearrangement links TRBV28 to TRBJ2-4, with a possible D match to TRBD2 (5 bases). CDR1 and CDR2 (germline): MDHEN, SYDVKM. V was trimmed by 2 bases and J by 6 bases, leaving 11 bases between them. This CDR3 comprises 14 residues.

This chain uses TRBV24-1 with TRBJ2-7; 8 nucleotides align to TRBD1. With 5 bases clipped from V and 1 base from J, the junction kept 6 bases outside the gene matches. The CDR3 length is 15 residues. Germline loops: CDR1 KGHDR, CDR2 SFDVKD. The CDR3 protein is CATSGPGQASYEQYF. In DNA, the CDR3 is TGTGCCACCAGTGGCCCGGGACAGGCGTCCTACGAGCAGTACTTC.

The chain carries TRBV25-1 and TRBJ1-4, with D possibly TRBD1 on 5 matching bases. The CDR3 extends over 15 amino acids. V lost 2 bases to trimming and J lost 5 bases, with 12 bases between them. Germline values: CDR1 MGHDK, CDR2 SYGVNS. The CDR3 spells CASSEGDSLNEKLFF. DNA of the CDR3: TGTGCCAGCAGTGAAGGTGACAGCCTCAATGAAAAACTGTTTTTT.

CDR3 residues: CAWSGASGKGNEQFF. The CDR3 DNA reads TGTGCCTGGAGTGGGGCTAGCGGGAAAGGCAATGAGCAGTTCTTC. J is TRBJ2-1 and V is TRBV30; 9 bases are shared with TRBD2. Trimming cost V 1 base and J 6 bases; bases outside gene matches: 7. Germline loops: CDR1 GTSNPN, CDR2 SVGIG (reference sequence). CDR3 length: 15 amino acids.

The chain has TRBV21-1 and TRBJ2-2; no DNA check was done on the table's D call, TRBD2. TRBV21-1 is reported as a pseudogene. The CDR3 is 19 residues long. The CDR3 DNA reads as TGTGCCAGCAGCAAAGCGGTAGGACTAGCGGGAGGAAATACCGGGGAGCTGTTTTTT. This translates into CASSKAVGLAGGNTGELFF.

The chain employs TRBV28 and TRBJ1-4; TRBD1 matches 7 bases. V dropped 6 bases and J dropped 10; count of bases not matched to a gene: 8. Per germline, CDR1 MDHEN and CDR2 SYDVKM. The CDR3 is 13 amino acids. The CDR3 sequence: CASSRGATTKLFF. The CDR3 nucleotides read TGTGCCAGCAGCAGGGGGGCCACTACAAAACTGTTTTTT.

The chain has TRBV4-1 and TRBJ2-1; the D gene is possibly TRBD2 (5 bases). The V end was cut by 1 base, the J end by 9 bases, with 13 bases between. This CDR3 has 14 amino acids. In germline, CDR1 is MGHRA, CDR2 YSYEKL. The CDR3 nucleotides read TGCGCCAGCAGCCAAGCTGCTAGCCGCGGTGAGCAGTTCTTC. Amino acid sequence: CASSQAASRGEQFF.

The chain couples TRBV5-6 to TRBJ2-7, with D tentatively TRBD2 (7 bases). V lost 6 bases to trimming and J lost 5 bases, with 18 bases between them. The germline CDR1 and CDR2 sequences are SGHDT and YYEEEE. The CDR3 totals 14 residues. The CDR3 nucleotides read TGTGCCAGCACCCGGGGGGCGGGCGGCAACGAGCAGTACTTC. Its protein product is CASTRGAGGNEQYF.

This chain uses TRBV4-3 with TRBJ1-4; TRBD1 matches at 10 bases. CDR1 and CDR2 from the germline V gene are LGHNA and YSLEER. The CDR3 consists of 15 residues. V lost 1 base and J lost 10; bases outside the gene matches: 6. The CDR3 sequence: CASSQGPGQGLKLFF. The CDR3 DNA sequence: TGCGCCAGCAGCCAAGGCCCGGGACAGGGGCTAAAACTGTTTTTT.

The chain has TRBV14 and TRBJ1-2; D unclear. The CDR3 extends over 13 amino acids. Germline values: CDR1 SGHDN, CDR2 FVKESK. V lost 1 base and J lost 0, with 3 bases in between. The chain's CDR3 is CASSQAANYGYTF. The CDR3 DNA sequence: TGTGCCAGCAGCCAAGCCGCTAACTATGGCTACACCTTC.

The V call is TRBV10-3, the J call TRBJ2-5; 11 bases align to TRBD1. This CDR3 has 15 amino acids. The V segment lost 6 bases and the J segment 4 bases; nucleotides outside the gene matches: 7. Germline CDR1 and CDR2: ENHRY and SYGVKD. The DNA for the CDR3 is TGTGCCATCAGCTCGGGACAGGGGGAAGGAGAGACCCAGTACTTC. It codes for CAISSGQGEGETQYF.

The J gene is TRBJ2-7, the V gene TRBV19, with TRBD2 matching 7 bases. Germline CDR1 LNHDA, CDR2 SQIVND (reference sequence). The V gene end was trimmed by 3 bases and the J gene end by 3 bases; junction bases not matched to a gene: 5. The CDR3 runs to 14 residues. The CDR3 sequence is CASSMEPGGYEQYF. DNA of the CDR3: TGTGCCAGTAGTATGGAGCCGGGGGGCTACGAGCAGTACTTC.

For the CDR3, the DNA is TGCGCCAGCAGCCCGCAGACTAGCGGGAGTTTGGCGCAGTACTTC. It yields the protein CASSPQTSGSLAQYF. The V gene is TRBV4-3, the J gene TRBJ2-7; 12 nucleotides line up with TRBD2. The junction had 10 bases not matched to a gene; V was cut back by 4 bases and J by 9 bases. Germline V gene lookup returns CDR1 LGHNA and CDR2 YSLEER. The CDR3 length is 15 residues.

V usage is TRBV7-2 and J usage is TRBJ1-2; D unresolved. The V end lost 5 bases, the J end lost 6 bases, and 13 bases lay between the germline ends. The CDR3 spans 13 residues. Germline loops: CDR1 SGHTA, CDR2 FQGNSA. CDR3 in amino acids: CASSARQQDGYTF. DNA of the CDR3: TGTGCCAGCAGCGCGCGCCAGCAAGATGGCTACACCTTC.